The TCR beta chain under discussion was sequenced for a study of T cell responses to AZD1222 COVID-19 vaccine. Study observations and caveats: Spike was spanned by vaccine-associated CD4 TCRs, which were dominant at 160-218 and 743-854.

Measured with immunoSEQ multiplex PCR; TCRdb has only the in-frame clones, and not every one. The sample includes 100,000 to 150,000 clones, approximately 91% of them seen just once. The J segment lost 3 bases and the V segment lost 3 bases, leaving 0 bases of the junction unmatched. CDR1 is SGHNT, CDR2 YENEEA, per germline. This CDR3 is 13 amino acids long. In the case of this clone: The target antigen is unknown.

The sequence was obtained from an adult who received the AZD1222 COVID-19 vaccine. The starting material was peripheral blood, obtained 28 days after the second AZD1222 dose. V is TRBV11-3 and J is TRBJ2-7; 9 bases align to TRBD1. CDR3 in DNA: TGTGCCAGCAGCTTGGACAGGGGCTACGAGCAGTACTTC. As protein: CASSLDRGYEQYF.